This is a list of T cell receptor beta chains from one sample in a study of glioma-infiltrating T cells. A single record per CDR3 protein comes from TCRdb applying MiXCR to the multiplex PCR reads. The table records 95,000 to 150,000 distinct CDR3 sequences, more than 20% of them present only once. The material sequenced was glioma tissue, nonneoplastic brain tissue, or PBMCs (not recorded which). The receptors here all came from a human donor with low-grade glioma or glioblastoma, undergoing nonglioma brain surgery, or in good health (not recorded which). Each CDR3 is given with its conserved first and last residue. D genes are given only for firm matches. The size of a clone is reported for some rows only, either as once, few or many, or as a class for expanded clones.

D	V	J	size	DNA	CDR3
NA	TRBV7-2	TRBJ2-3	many	TGTGCCAGCCACAGGGACTACAGCACAGATACGCAGTATTTT	CASHRDYSTDTQYF
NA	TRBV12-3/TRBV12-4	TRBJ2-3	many	TGTGCCAGCAGTTACGACTACAGCACAGATACGCAGTATTTT	CASSYDYSTDTQYF
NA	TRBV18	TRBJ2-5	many	TGTGCCAGCTCACCTGGAGAGAGCTCGATCGAGACCCAGTACTTC	CASSPGESSIETQYF
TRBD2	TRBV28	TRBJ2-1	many	TGTGCCAGCAGTCCAGAACTAGCGGGAGGCCACTACAATGAGCAGTTCTTC	CASSPELAGGHYNEQFF
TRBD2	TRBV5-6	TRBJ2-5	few	TGTGCCAGCAGCTCCCGGACTAGCGGGAGGCATCAAAGGGAGACCCAGTACTTC	CASSSRTSGRHQRETQYF
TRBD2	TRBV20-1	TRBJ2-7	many	TGCAGTGCTAAGACGGGACTAGCGGGGACCTACGGGCAGTACTTC	CSAKTGLAGTYGQYF
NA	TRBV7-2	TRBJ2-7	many	TGTGCCAGCAGCTTCTATCCAGGGTGGTACGAGCAGTACTTC	CASSFYPGWYEQYF
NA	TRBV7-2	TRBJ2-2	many	TGTGCCAGCAGCTTTCAGACTAACCCGAACACCGGGGAGCTGTTTTTT	CASSFQTNPNTGELFF
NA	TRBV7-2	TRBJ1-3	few	TGTGCCAGCAGCCCTGGGAGTCACTCTGGAAACACCATATATTTT	CASSPGSHSGNTIYF
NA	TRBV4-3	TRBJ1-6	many	TGCGCCAGCAGCCAAGAAGACAGAGATTCACCCCTCCACTTT	CASSQEDRDSPLHF
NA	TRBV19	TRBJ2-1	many	TGTGCCAGTTCCACGGGGGCGGTCTTGTACAATGAGCAGTTCTTC	CASSTGAVLYNEQFF
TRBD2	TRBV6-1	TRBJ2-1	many	TGTGCCAGCAGTGATCCTTATAGGCTAGCGGGATCAGATGAGCAGTTCTTC	CASSDPYRLAGSDEQFF
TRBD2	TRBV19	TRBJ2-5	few	TGTGCCAGTAGTATAGGGGGGGGTATAGGGGAGACCCAGTACTTC	CASSIGGGIGETQYF
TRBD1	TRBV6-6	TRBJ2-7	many	TGTGCCAGCAGTTACGCCGGGACAGGGGAGTACGAGCAGTACTTC	CASSYAGTGEYEQYF
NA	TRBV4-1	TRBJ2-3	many	TGCGCCAGCAGCCAAGAGTACCCCAGCGGGCCCAACACAGATACGCAGTATTTT	CASSQEYPSGPNTDTQYF
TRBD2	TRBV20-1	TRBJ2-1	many	TGCAGTGCTAGAATAAAAGCGGGATTCGGTCACGAGGAGCAGTTCTTC	CSARIKAGFGHEEQFF
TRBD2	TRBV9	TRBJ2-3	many	TGTGCCAGCGGCGCGGGCGGGAGTTCAGATACGCAGTATTTT	CASGAGGSSDTQYF
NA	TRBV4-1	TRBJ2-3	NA	TGCGCCAGCAGCCAAGACCACTTAACAGATACGAGGTATTTT	CASSQDHLTDTRYF
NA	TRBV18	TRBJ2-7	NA	TGTGCCAGCTCAGGTAATGGGCCGATGAACTCGGACGAGCAGTACTTC	CASSGNGPMNSDEQYF
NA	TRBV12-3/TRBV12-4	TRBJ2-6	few	TGTGCCAGCAGTTTAGCCCCCAGGGAGGGGGCCAACGTCCTGACTTTC	CASSLAPREGANVLTF
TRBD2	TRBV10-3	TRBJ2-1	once	TGTGCCATCAGCTCCGGACTAGCGGCAGTCAATAAGCAGTTCTTC	CAISSGLAAVNKQFF
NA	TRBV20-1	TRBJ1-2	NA	TGCAGTGCTGGCTACGAGGGAGCTTATGGCTACACCTTC	CSAGYEGAYGYTF
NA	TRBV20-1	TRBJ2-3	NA	TGCAGTTGGTCCGGAGGTGGAGATACGCAGTATTTT	CSWSGGGDTQYF
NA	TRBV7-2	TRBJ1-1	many	TGTGCCAGCAGCTTCATCCAGGGGTTTGAAGCTTTCTTT	CASSFIQGFEAFF
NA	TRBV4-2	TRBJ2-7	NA	TGTGCCAGCAGCCAACCTGGGACAAGGTTTTACGAGCAATACTTC	CASSQPGTRFYEQYF
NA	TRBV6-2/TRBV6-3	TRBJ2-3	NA	TGTGCCAGCAGCTCCCTGATAGTGACTGATACGCAGTATTTT	CASSSLIVTDTQYF
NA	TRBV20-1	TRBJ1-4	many	TGCAGTGCTAGTAGGGATGAAAAACTGTTTTTT	CSASRDEKLFF
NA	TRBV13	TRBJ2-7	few	TGTGCCAGCAGTCCCGGGACACGACGTTACGAGCAGTACTTC	CASSPGTRRYEQYF
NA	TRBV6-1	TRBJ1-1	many	TGTGCCAGCAGTAAGGGGACAACACCAAACACTGAAGCTTTCTTT	CASSKGTTPNTEAFF
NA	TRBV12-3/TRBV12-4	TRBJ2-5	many	TGTGCCAGCAGGCCAGACAGGACTCGCCAAGAGACCCAGTACTTC	CASRPDRTRQETQYF
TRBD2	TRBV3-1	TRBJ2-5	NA	TGTGCCAGGAGCCCACCTAGCGGGAGTCCTGAGACCCAGTACTTC	CARSPPSGSPETQYF
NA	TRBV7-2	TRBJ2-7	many	TGTGCCAGCAGGACCGCACTCTCCTACGAGCAGTACTTC	CASRTALSYEQYF
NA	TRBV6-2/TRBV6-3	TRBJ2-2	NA	TGTGCCAGCAGTTACCGGGGCCCCAGGCCGCCGAACACCGGGGAGCTGTTTTTT	CASSYRGPRPPNTGELFF
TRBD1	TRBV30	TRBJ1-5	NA	TGTGCCTGGAGTGAGAGTAGGCACAGGGGAAAACAGCCCCAGCATTTT	CAWSESRHRGKQPQHF
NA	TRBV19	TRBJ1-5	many	TGTGCCAGTAGTACAGAGAGGGGAGGGCATAGCAATCAGCCCCAGCATTTT	CASSTERGGHSNQPQHF
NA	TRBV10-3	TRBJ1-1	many	TGTGCCATCAGTGAGTCGGAGCGTACTGAAGCTTTCTTT	CAISESERTEAFF
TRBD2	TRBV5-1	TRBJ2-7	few	TGCGCCAGCAGCTTGGGACTAGCGGGAGGGCGCGAGCAGTACTTC	CASSLGLAGGREQYF
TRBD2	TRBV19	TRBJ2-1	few	TGTGCCAGTAGTTCTAGCGGGAGGAGCTGGAATGAGCAGTTCTTC	CASSSSGRSWNEQFF
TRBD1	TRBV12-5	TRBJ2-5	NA	TGTGCTAGTGGTTTGGTACCGGGACAGGGGATGGGGACCCAGTACTTC	CASGLVPGQGMGTQYF
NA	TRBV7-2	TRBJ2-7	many	TGTGCCAGCAGCTTAGCCCTCTCTGGACAGTCCGAGCAGTACTTC	CASSLALSGQSEQYF
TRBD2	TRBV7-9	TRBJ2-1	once	TGTGCCAGCAGCTTAGCGGGCGGTCAAATAAGCGGGAGAGGCAATGAGAAGTTCTTC	CASSLAGGQISGRGNEKFF
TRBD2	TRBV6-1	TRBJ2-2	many	TGTGCCAGCAGTCTAGGGAGGGGCGGGGAGCTGTTTTTT	CASSLGRGGELFF
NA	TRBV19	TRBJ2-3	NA	TGTGCCAGCCACGACCCTAGCACAGATACGCAGTATTTT	CASHDPSTDTQYF
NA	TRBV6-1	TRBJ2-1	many	TGTGCCAGCAGTGACCACGGGGGTTGGATAAATGAGCAGTTCTTC	CASSDHGGWINEQFF
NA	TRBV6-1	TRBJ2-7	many	TGTGCCAGCACCGAACGGGGATCCTACGAGCAGTACTTC	CASTERGSYEQYF
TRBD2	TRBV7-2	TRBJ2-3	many	TGTGCCAGCAGCTTAGCGAGACTAGCGGGCTCCCCCGCAGATACGCAGTATTTT	CASSLARLAGSPADTQYF
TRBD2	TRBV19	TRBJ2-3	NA	TGTGCCAGTACTCGGACTAGCGGGAGAACAGATACGCAGTATTTT	CASTRTSGRTDTQYF
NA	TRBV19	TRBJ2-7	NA	TGTGCCAGTAGTCTATTAGCAGGAGGATTTTACGGGCAGTACTTC	CASSLLAGGFYGQYF
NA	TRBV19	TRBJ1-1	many	TGTGCCAGTAGTTTCCGGGACACAAACACTGAAGCTTTCTTT	CASSFRDTNTEAFF
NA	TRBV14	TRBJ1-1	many	TGTGCCAGCAGCCAAGATAGTTCAGGTCGGCCCTACTTT	CASSQDSSGRPYF
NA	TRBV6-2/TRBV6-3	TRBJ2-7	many	TGTGCCAGCAGTTACTCGTCAGGGGCGGATCCCTCCTACGAGCAGTACTTC	CASSYSSGADPSYEQYF
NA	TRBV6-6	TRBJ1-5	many	TGTGCCAGCAGTTACAAAGGACCGACCTATAGCAATCAGCCCCAGCATTTT	CASSYKGPTYSNQPQHF
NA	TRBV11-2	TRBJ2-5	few	TGTGCCAGCGACAGGTCCCCAGAGACCCAGTACTTC	CASDRSPETQYF
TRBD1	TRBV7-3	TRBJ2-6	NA	TGTGCCAGCCGCTTAAGTGGGACAGCCTCTGGGGCCAACGTCCTGACTTTC	CASRLSGTASGANVLTF
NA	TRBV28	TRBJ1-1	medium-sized	TGTGCCAGCATAACAGCCGGTGAAGCTTTCTTT	CASITAGEAFF
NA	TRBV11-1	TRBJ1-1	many	TGTGCCAGCAGCATCATGAACACTGAAGCTTTCTTT	CASSIMNTEAFF
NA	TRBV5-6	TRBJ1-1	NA	TGTGCCAGCAGCTTGTACACGACGAGGACTGAAGCTTTCTTT	CASSLYTTRTEAFF